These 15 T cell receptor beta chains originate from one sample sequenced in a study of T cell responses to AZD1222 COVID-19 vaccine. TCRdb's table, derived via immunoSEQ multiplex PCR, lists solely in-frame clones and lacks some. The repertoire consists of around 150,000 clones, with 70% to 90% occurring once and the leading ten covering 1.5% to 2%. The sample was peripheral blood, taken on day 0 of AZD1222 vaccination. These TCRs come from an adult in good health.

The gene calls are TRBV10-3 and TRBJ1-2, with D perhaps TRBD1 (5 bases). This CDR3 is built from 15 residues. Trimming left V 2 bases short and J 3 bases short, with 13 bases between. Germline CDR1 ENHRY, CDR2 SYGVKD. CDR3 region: CAISEGWTRYYGYTF. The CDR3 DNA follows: TGTGCCATCAGTGAGGGGTGGACAAGGTACTATGGCTACACCTTC.

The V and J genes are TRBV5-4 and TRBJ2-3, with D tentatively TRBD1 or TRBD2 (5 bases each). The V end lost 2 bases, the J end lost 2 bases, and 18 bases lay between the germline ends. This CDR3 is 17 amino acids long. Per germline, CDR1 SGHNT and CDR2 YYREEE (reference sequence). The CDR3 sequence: CASSFPRGGSLTDTQYF. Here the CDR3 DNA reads TGTGCCAGCAGCTTTCCCCGGGGCGGGTCCCTCACAGATACGCAGTATTTT. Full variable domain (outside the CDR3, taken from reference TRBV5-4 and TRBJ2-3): ETGVTQSPTHLIKTRGQQVTLRCSSQSGHNTVSWYQQALGQGPQFIFQYYREEENGRGNFPPRFSGLQFPNYSSELNVNALELDDSALYLCASSFPRGGSLTDTQYFGPGTRLTVL.

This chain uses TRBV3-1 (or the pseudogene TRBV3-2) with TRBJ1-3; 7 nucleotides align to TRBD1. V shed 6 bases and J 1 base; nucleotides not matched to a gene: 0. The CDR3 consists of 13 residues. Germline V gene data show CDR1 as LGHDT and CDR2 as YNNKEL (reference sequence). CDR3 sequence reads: CASRQGSGNTIYF. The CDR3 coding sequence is TGTGCCAGCAGACAGGGGTCTGGAAACACCATATATTTT.

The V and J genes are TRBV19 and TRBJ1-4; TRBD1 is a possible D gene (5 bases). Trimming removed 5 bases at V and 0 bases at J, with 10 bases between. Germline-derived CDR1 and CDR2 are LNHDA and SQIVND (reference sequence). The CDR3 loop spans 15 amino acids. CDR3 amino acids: CASSLTASTNEKLFF. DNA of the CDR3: TGTGCCAGTAGTCTGACAGCGTCAACTAATGAAAAACTGTTTTTT.

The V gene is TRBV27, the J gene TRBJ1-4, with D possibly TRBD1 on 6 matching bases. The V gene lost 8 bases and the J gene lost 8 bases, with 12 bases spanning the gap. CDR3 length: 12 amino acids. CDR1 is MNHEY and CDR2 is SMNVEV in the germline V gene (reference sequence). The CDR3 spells CASGNREEKLFF. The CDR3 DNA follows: TGTGCCAGCGGGAACAGGGAAGAAAAACTGTTTTTT.

The chain's CDR3 is CASSGGAGGSYEQYF. The CDR3 nucleotides are TGCGCCAGCAGCGGCGGGGCGGGTGGCTCCTACGAGCAGTACTTC. The chain links TRBV4-1 to TRBJ2-7, with D maybe TRBD2 (6 bases). Germline CDR1 reads MGHRA; CDR2 reads YSYEKL. CDR3 length: 15 amino acids. The V end lost 5 bases, the J end lost 0 bases, and 14 bases lay between the germline ends.

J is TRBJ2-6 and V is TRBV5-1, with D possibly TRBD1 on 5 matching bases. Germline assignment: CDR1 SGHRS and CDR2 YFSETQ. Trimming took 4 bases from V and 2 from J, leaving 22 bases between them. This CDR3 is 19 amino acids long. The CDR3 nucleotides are TGCGCCAGCAGCGGAATGATGACAGCTACTGGAACTGGGGCCAACGTCCTGACTTTC. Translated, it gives CASSGMMTATGTGANVLTF.

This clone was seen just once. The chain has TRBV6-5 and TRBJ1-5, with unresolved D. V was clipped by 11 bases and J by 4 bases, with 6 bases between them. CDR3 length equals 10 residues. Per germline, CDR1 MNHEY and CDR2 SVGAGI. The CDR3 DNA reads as TGTGCCGGAGGAAATCAGCCCCAGCATTTT. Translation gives CAGGNQPQHF.

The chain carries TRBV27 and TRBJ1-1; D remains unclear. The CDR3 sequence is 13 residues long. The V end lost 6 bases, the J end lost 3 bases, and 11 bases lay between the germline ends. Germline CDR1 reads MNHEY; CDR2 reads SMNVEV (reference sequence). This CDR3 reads CASRELDYTEAFF. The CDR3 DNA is TGTGCCAGCAGGGAACTGGATTACACTGAAGCTTTCTTT.

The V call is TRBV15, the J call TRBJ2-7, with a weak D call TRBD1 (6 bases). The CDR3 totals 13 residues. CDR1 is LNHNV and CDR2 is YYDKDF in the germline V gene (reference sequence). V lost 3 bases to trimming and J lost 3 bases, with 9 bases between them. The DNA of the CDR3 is TGTGCCACCAGCAGGAAGGGGGTCTACGAGCAGTACTTC. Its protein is CATSRKGVYEQYF.

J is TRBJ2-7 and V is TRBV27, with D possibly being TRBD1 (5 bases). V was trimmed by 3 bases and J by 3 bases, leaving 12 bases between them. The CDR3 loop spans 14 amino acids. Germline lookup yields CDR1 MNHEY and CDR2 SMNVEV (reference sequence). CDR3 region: CASSFSGPSYEQYF. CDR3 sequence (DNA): TGTGCCAGCAGTTTTTCAGGGCCGAGCTACGAGCAGTACTTC.

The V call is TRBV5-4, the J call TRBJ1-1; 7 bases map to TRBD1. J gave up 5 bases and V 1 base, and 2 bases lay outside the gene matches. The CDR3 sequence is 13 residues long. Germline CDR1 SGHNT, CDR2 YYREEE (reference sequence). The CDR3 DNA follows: TGTGCCAGCAGCTTGAACAGGGGAACTGAAGCTTTCTTT. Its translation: CASSLNRGTEAFF.

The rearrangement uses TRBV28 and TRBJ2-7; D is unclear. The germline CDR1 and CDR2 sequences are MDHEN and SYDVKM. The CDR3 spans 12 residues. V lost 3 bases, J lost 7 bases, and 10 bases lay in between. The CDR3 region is CASSLKALEQYF. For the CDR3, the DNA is TGTGCCAGCAGTTTGAAGGCCTTGGAGCAGTACTTC.

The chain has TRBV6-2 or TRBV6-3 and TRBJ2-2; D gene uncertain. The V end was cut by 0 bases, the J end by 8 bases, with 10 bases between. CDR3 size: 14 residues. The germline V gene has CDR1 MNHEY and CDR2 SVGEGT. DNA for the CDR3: TGTGCCAGCAGTTACTCCACGGTGGAGGGGGAGCTGTTTTTT. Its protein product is CASSYSTVEGELFF.

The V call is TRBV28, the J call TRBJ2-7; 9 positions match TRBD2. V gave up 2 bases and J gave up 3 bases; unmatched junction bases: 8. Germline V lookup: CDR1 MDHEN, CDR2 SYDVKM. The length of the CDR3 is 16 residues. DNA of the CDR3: TGTGCCAGCAGTTTAACCCTAGCGGGACAGATCTACGAGCAGTACTTC. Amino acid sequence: CASSLTLAGQIYEQYF. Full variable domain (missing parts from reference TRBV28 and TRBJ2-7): DVKVTQSSRYLVKRTGEKVFLECVQDMDHENMFWYRQDPGLGLRLIYFSYDVKMKEKGDIPEGYSVSREKKERFSLILESASTNQTSMYLCASSLTLAGQIYEQYFGPGTRLTVT.